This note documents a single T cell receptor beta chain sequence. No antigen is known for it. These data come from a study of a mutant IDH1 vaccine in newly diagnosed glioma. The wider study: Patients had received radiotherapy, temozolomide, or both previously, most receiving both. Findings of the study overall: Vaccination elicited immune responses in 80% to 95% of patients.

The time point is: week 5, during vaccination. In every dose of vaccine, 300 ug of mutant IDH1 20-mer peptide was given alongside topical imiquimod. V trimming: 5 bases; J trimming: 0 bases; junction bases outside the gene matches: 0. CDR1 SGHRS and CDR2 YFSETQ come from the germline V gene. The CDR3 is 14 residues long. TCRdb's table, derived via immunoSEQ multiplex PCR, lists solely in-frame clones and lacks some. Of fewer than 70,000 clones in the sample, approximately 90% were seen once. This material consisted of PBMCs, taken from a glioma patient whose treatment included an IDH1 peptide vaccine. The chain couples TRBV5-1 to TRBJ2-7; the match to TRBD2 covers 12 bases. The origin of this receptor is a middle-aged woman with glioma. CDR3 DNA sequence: TGCGCCAGCAGACTAGCGGGAGGCTCCTACGAGCAGTACTTC. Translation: CASRLAGGSYEQYF.